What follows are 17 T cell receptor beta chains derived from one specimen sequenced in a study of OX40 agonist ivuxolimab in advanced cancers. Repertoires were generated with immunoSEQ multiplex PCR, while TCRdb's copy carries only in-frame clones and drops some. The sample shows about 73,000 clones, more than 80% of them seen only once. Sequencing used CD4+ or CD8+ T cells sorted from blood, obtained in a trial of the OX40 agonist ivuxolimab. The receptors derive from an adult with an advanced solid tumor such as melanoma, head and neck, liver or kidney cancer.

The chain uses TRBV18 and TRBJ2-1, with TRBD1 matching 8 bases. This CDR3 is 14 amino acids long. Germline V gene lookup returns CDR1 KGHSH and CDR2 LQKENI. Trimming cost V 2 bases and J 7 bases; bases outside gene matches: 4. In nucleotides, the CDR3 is TGTGCCAGCTCACCAGGGACAGGCCCGAATGAGCAGTTCTTC. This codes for CASSPGTGPNEQFF.

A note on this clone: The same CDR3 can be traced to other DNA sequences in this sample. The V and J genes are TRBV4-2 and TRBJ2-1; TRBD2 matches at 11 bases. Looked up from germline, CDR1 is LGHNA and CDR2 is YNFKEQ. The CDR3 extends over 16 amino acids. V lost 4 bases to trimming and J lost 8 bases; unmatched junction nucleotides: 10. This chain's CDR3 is CASSPLLAGVSDEQFF. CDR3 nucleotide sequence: TGTGCCAGCAGCCCTTTACTAGCGGGAGTTTCCGATGAGCAGTTCTTC.

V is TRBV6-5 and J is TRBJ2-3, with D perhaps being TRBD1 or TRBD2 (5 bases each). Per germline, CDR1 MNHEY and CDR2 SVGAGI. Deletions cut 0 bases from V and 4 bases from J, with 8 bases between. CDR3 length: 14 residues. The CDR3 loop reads CASSYSEGPDTQYF. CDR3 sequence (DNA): TGTGCCAGCAGTTACTCCGAGGGGCCAGATACGCAGTATTTT.

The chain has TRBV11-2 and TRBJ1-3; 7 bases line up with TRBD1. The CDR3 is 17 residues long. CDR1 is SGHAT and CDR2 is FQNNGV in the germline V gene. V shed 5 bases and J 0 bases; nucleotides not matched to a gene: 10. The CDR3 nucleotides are TGTGCCAGCAGCCCTATCTCGGGACAGATCTCTGGAAACACCATATATTTT. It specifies CASSPISGQISGNTIYF.

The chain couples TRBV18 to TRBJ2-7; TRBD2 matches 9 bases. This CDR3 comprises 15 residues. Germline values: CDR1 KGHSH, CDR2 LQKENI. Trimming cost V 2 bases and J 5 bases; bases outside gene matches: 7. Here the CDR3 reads CASSPSSGITNEQYF. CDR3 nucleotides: TGTGCCAGCTCACCATCTAGCGGGATAACCAACGAGCAGTACTTC.

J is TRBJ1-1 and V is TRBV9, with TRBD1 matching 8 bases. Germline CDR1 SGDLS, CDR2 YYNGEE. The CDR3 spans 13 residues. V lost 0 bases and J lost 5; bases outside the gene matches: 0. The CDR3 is CASSVGTGTEAFF. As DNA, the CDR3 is TGTGCCAGCAGCGTAGGGACAGGGACTGAAGCTTTCTTT. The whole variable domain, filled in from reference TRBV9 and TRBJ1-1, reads DSGVTQTPKHLITATGQRVTLRCSPRSGDLSVYWYQQSLDQGLQFLIQYYNGEERAKGNILERFSAQQFPDLHSELNLSSLELGDSALYFCASSVGTGTEAFFGQGTRLTVV.

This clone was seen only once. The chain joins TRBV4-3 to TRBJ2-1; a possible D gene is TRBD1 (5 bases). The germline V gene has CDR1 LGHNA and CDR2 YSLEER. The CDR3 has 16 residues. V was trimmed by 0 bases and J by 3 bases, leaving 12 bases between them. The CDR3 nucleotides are TGCGCCAGCAGCCAAGACGAGATTAGGGGCTACAATGAGCAGTTCTTC. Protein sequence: CASSQDEIRGYNEQFF.

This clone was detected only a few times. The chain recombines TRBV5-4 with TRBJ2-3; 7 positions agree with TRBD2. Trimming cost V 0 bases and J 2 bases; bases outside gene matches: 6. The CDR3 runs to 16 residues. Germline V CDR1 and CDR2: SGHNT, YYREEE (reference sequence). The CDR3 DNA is TGTGCCAGCAGCTTGGAGGGCGGGAGACCCACAGATACGCAGTATTTT. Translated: CASSLEGGRPTDTQYF.

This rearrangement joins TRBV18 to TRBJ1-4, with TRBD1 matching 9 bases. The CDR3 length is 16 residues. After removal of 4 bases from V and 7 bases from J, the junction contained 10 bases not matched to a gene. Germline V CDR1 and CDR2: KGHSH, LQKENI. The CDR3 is CASSRKAGTGTEKLFF. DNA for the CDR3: TGTGCCAGCTCACGCAAAGCCGGGACAGGGACTGAAAAACTGTTTTTT.

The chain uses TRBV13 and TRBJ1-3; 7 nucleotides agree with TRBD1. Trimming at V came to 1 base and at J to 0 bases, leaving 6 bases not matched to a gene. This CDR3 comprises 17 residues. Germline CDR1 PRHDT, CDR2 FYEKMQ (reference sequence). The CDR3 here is CASSLVPGGNSGNTIYF. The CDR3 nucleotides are TGTGCCAGCAGCTTAGTTCCAGGGGGGAACTCTGGAAACACCATATATTTT.

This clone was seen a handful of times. CDR3 amino acids: CASSSILGGIAFF. In DNA form, the CDR3 reads TGTGCCAGCAGTTCTATACTGGGAGGTATAGCTTTCTTT. V gene TRBV27 combines with J gene TRBJ1-1; no clear D. There are 13 residues in the CDR3. Germline V gene data show CDR1 as MNHEY and CDR2 as SMNVEV (reference sequence). V lost 4 bases and J lost 10, with 16 bases in between.

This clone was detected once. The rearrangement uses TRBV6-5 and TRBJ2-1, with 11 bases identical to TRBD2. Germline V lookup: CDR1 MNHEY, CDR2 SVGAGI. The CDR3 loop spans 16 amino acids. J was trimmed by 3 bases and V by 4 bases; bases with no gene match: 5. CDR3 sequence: CASSWSSGRSYNEQFF. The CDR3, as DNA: TGTGCCAGCAGTTGGTCTAGCGGGAGGAGCTACAATGAGCAGTTCTTC.

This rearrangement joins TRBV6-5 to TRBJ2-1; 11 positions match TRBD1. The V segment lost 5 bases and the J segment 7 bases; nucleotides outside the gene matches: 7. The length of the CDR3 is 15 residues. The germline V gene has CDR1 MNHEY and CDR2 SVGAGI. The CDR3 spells CASSGRDRGTNEQFF. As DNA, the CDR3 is TGTGCCAGCAGTGGCCGGGACAGGGGGACAAATGAGCAGTTCTTC.

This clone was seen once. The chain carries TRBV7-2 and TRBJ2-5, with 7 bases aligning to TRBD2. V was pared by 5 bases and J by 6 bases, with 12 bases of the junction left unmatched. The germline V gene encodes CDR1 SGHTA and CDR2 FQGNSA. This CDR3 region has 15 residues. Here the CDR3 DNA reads TGTGCCAGCAGCCCCCTCCGGGGCGGGAGACAGACCCAGTACTTC. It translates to CASSPLRGGRQTQYF.

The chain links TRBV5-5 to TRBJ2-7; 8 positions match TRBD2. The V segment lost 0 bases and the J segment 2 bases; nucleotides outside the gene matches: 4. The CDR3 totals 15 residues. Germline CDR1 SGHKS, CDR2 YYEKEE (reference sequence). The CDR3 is CASSLVASGPYEQYF. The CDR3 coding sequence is TGTGCCAGCAGCTTGGTGGCTAGCGGGCCCTACGAGCAGTACTTC.

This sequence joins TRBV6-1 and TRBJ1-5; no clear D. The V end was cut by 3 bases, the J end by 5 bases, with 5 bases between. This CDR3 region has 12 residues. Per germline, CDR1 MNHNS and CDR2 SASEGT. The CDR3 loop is CASSDGHQPQHF. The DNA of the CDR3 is TGTGCCAGCAGTGATGGTCATCAGCCCCAGCATTTT.

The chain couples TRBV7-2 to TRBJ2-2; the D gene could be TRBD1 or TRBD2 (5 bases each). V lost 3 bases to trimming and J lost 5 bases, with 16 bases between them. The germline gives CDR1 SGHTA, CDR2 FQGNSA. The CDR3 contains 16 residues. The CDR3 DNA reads TGTGCCAGCAGCTTCCAAACTGGGGGACGGACCGGGGAGCTGTTTTTT. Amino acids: CASSFQTGGRTGELFF. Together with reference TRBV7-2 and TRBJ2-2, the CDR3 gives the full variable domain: GAGVSQSPSNKVTEKGKDVELRCDPISGHTALYWYRQSLGQGLEFLIYFQGNSAPDKSGLPSDRFSAERTGGSVSTLTIQRTQQEDSAVYLCASSFQTGGRTGELFFGEGSRLTVL.